These 10 T cell receptor beta chains originate from one sample sequenced in a study of T cell changes during pregnancy in multiple sclerosis. Assay: immunoSEQ multiplex PCR; the TCRdb copy retains only in-frame clones and omits some. The data show around 56,000 clones, with approximately 94% seen just once and 2.5% to 3% held by the top ten. Sequenced material: CD8+ T cells from peripheral blood mononuclear cells, taken after pregnancy. The receptors here all came from a female donor with multiple sclerosis, enrolled in a pregnancy study.

A few counts support this clone. The chain recombines TRBV5-1 with TRBJ2-1; tentatively, D is TRBD1 (5 bases). This CDR3 spans 15 amino acids. Trimming cost V 4 bases and J 0 bases, with 11 bases left between them. Germline CDR1 is SGHRS and CDR2 is YFSETQ. DNA for the CDR3: TGCGCCAGCAGCACCAGGGTCAGCTCCTACAATGAGCAGTTCTTC. Translating it yields CASSTRVSSYNEQFF.

The chain recombines TRBV5-4 with TRBJ2-1; D perhaps matches TRBD1 (5 bases). Trimming pared 4 bases from V and 0 bases from J, leaving 11 bases between. The CDR3 extends over 15 amino acids. Germline V gene sequence: CDR1 SGHNT, CDR2 YYREEE (reference sequence). CDR3 loop: CASSPTESSYNEQFF. CDR3 coding DNA: TGTGCCAGCAGCCCGACAGAAAGCTCCTACAATGAGCAGTTCTTC.

This chain links TRBV6-1 with TRBJ2-5; 12 bases map to TRBD2. With 4 bases clipped from V and 1 base from J, the junction kept 1 base outside the gene matches. Germline CDR1 MNHNS, CDR2 SASEGT. This CDR3 is built from 15 residues. DNA for the CDR3: TGTGCCAGCAGTGCACTAGCGGGAGGCCAAGAGACCCAGTACTTC. This translates into CASSALAGGQETQYF.

The V gene is TRBV10-3, the J gene TRBJ1-1; D is uncertain. The CDR3 runs 12 residues. Trimming left V 3 bases short and J 7 bases short, with 9 bases between. CDR1 and CDR2 from the germline V gene are ENHRY and SYGVKD. CDR3 bases: TGTGCCATCAGTGATGAGGCAGTTGAAGCTTTCTTT. Encoded protein: CAISDEAVEAFF.

Regarding this clone: At one of its ends the junction is not consistent with the germline gene, which may arise from a read error. The CDR3 spells CASIERTGAFHF. The CDR3, as DNA: TGTGCCAGCATCGAAAGGACAGGGGCCTTTCACTTC. The chain employs TRBV7-9 and TRBJ2-7; 9 nucleotides agree with TRBD1. The CDR3 consists of 12 residues. Germline V CDR1 and CDR2: SEHNR, FQNEAQ (reference sequence).

This chain connects TRBV4-3 to TRBJ2-1; 11 bases fit TRBD2. The CDR3 loop spans 15 amino acids. V dropped 6 bases and J dropped 7; count of bases not matched to a gene: 8. The germline gives CDR1 LGHNA, CDR2 YSLEER. The CDR3 spells CASSQTSGAPNEQFF. In nucleotides, the CDR3 is TGCGCCAGCAGTCAGACTAGCGGGGCTCCGAATGAGCAGTTCTTC.

The chain couples TRBV14 to TRBJ2-2; TRBD1 might be the D (6 bases). V was shortened by 0 bases and J by 4 bases, with 15 bases between the two germline ends. Germline V CDR1 and CDR2: SGHDN, FVKESK. The CDR3 covers 17 residues. The CDR3 coding sequence is TGTGCCAGCAGCCAAGATGCGACAGGCTGGTCCACCGGGGAGCTGTTTTTT. Translating it yields CASSQDATGWSTGELFF.

The chain has TRBV6-5 and TRBJ2-7; D not certain. CDR3 size: 11 residues. CDR1 MNHEY and CDR2 SVGAGI come from the germline V gene. Between the trimmed V and J ends, which lost 6 bases and 3 bases, there was a span of 6 bases. The CDR3 loop is CASSRGYEQYF. The CDR3 DNA follows: TGTGCCAGCAGCCGCGGCTACGAGCAGTACTTC.

The CDR3 region is CATEGGQSYEQYF. The CDR3 nucleotides are TGTGCCACCGAAGGGGGACAGTCCTACGAGCAGTACTTC. V gene TRBV28 combines with J gene TRBJ2-7; 7 nucleotides line up with TRBD1. From germline, CDR1 is MDHEN and CDR2 SYDVKM. V shed 10 bases, J shed 1 base, and the junction held 7 bases outside the gene matches. The length of the CDR3 is 13 residues.

The chain has TRBV28 and TRBJ2-1; D remains ambiguous. V was trimmed by 3 bases and J by 5 bases, leaving 8 bases between them. The germline gives CDR1 MDHEN, CDR2 SYDVKM. The CDR3 runs to 13 residues. The CDR3 bases are TGTGCCAGCAGTTTTATTGAGGACAATGAGCAGTTCTTC. Amino acids: CASSFIEDNEQFF.